The next 31 T cell receptor beta chains were all read from a single sample in a study of shared clonotypes between healthy human individuals (dated by TCRdb to the early 2020s). Library method: the immunoSEQ multiplex PCR assay. This is the immuneACCESS table as TCRdb keeps it, with only in-frame sequences that have V and J called. A part of the clones is gone; compared with another copy, unresolved V genes explain less than half, and the rest is unexplained. The sample records 530,000 or so clones, over 60% of which are singletons. Roughly an eighth of the sample lies in the top ten. Material for sequencing was PBMCs. Receptor source: a woman aged 40-49 years in good health. Some clones in this sample may be carry-over from other donors' samples.

The gene calls are TRBV7-9 and TRBJ2-5; D may be TRBD2 (6 bases). Near its end, the DNA agrees better with TRBJ2-7, so the J call may be wrong. CDR1 SEHNR and CDR2 FQNEAQ come from the germline V gene (reference sequence). The CDR3 has 14 amino acids. CDR3 nucleotide sequence: TGTGCCAGCAGCTTTTCTAGCGTGTCCTACGAGCAGTACTTC. Its translation is CASSFSSVSYEQYF.

This clone was seen only once. The V call is TRBV5-1, the J call TRBJ2-3, with 9 bases aligning to TRBD2. Germline V CDR1 and CDR2: SGHRS, YFSETQ. This CDR3 region has 16 residues. Germline trimming cut 0 bases from V and 4 bases from J; bases unmatched to any gene: 6. The CDR3 sequence is CASSLAGTSPPDTQYF. For the CDR3, the DNA is TGCGCCAGCAGCTTGGCCGGGACTAGCCCGCCAGATACGCAGTATTTT.

The rearrangement uses TRBV9 and TRBJ2-1, with TRBD1 identical over 10 bases. This CDR3 comprises 15 residues. Germline loops: CDR1 SGDLS, CDR2 YYNGEE. V shed 3 bases and J 1 base; nucleotides not matched to a gene: 1. In nucleotides, the CDR3 is TGTGCCAGCAGCGGACAGGGGGCTTCCTACAATGAGCAGTTCTTC. This sequence encodes CASSGQGASYNEQFF.

The chain has TRBV11-2 and TRBJ2-7, with D perhaps being TRBD1 or TRBD2 (5 bases each). Deletions cut 1 base from V and 2 bases from J, with 9 bases between. Germline CDR1 SGHAT, CDR2 FQNNGV. The CDR3 covers 14 residues. CDR3 sequence (DNA): TGTGCCAGCAGCTTAGGGACGGGACCCTACGAGCAGTACTTC. This gives the protein CASSLGTGPYEQYF.

The V call is TRBV5-4, the J call TRBJ2-1; a possible D gene is TRBD2 (6 bases). With 0 bases removed from V and 0 bases from J, the gap between germline ends came to 10 bases. CDR1 and CDR2 (germline): SGHNT, YYREEE (reference sequence). The CDR3 totals 16 residues. The CDR3 region is CASSLEPGASYNEQFF. The CDR3, as DNA: TGTGCCAGCAGCTTGGAGCCGGGAGCCTCCTACAATGAGCAGTTCTTC.

The chain combines TRBV7-6 with TRBJ2-5; no firm D call. V was clipped by 1 base and J by 2 bases, with 8 bases between them. Germline CDR1 is SGHVS and CDR2 is FNYEAQ. CDR3 length: 14 amino acids. In DNA, the CDR3 is TGTGCCAGCAGCTTAGGTTTTGCGCAAGAGACCCAGTACTTC. Amino acid sequence: CASSLGFAQETQYF.

The rearrangement joins TRBV6-5 to TRBJ2-1, with D perhaps matching TRBD2 (5 bases). CDR3 length: 15 residues. Germline V gene sequence: CDR1 MNHEY, CDR2 SVGAGI. Trimming shortened V by 0 bases and J by 6 bases, and 12 bases separated the two germline ends. Here the CDR3 reads CASSYSGVRANEQFF. CDR3 bases: TGTGCCAGCAGTTACTCCGGGGTGCGAGCCAATGAGCAGTTCTTC.

The rearrangement links TRBV14 to TRBJ2-1; D might be TRBD2 (6 bases). From germline, CDR1 is SGHDN and CDR2 FVKESK. The V end was cut by 4 bases, the J end by 4 bases, with 17 bases between. The CDR3 totals 16 residues. CDR3 DNA: TGTGCCAGCAGCCCTATTAGCGGTGTGCGGTACAATGAGCAGTTCTTC. Translated, it gives CASSPISGVRYNEQFF.

V gene TRBV30 combines with J gene TRBJ1-3; no reliable D call. The CDR3 runs to 13 residues. Germline values: CDR1 GTSNPN, CDR2 SVGIG (reference sequence). V was clipped by 0 bases and J by 4 bases, with 7 bases between them. The CDR3 loop reads CAWSVLAGNTIYF. The CDR3 nucleotides are TGTGCCTGGAGTGTACTAGCCGGAAACACCATATATTTT. The full variable domain, its missing parts supplied by reference TRBV30 and TRBJ1-3, is SQTIHQWPATLVQPVGSPLSLECTVEGTSNPNLYWYRQAAGRGLQLLFYSVGIGQISSEVPQNLSASRPQDRQFILSSKKLLLSDSGFYLCAWSVLAGNTIYFGEGSWLTVV.

The rearrangement links TRBV9 to TRBJ1-3; D is unresolved. Germline CDR1 reads SGDLS; CDR2 reads YYNGEE. The length of the CDR3 is 13 residues. Trimming stripped 3 bases from V and 4 bases from J, with 8 bases between. The CDR3 region has the DNA TGTGCCAGCAGCGAGTCAACGGGAAACACCATATATTTT. Protein product: CASSESTGNTIYF. Based on the CDR3 plus reference TRBV9 and TRBJ1-3, the full variable domain is DSGVTQTPKHLITATGQRVTLRCSPRSGDLSVYWYQQSLDQGLQFLIQYYNGEERAKGNILERFSAQQFPDLHSELNLSSLELGDSALYFCASSESTGNTIYFGEGSWLTVV.

The gene calls are TRBV7-9 and TRBJ1-2, with TRBD1 matching 8 bases. The CDR3 is made up of 15 amino acids. Germline CDR1 reads SEHNR; CDR2 reads FQNEAQ (reference sequence). V was clipped by 2 bases and J by 7 bases; unmatched bases: 9. The CDR3 DNA sequence: TGTGCCAGCAGCTTATTCGGTCAGGGGGCGAGTGGCTACACCTTC. Its protein is CASSLFGQGASGYTF.

V gene TRBV19 combines with J gene TRBJ1-2, with no clear D. The germline gives CDR1 LNHDA, CDR2 SQIVND (reference sequence). Trimming cost V 4 bases and J 4 bases, with 10 bases left between them. This CDR3 has 13 amino acids. The CDR3 sequence: CASSTGDGYGYTF. The CDR3 bases are TGTGCCAGTAGTACCGGAGACGGCTATGGCTACACCTTC.

This clone has just one count. The chain links TRBV19 to TRBJ1-5; no definite D call. Trimming took 2 bases from V and 0 from J, leaving 11 bases between them. The CDR3 is 16 residues long. Germline assignment: CDR1 LNHDA and CDR2 SQIVND (reference sequence). CDR3 DNA: TGTGCCAGTAGTATAAGGGCACCGTATAGCAATCAGCCCCAGCATTTT. The encoded protein is CASSIRAPYSNQPQHF.

This clone was observed a single time. This chain uses TRBV29-1 with TRBJ1-5, with TRBD1 matching 12 bases. In germline, CDR1 is SQVTM, CDR2 ANQGSEA. The CDR3 covers 13 residues. The V and J ends lost 4 bases and 10 bases, in that order; junction bases with no gene match: 5. CDR3: CSVGFGTGGPQHF. In nucleotides, the CDR3 is TGCAGCGTTGGGTTCGGGACAGGGGGCCCCCAGCATTTT.

The chain links TRBV11-1 to TRBJ2-2; D not resolved. Germline CDR1 SGHAT, CDR2 FQDESV (reference sequence). Trimming stripped 5 bases from V and 4 bases from J, with 17 bases between. The CDR3 consists of 16 residues. As DNA, the CDR3 is TGTGCCAGCAGCCATATGGTTACGTACGGCACCGGGGAGCTGTTTTTT. Its translation: CASSHMVTYGTGELFF.

The chain links TRBV30 to TRBJ2-1; maybe TRBD2 (6 bases). This CDR3 comprises 12 residues. The germline V gene encodes CDR1 GTSNPN and CDR2 SVGIG (reference sequence). Trimming took off 5 bases at V and 7 bases at J, with 12 bases between the two ends. This CDR3 is CAWGTGVNEQFF. The DNA for the CDR3 is TGTGCCTGGGGGACGGGGGTAAATGAGCAGTTCTTC.

J is TRBJ1-1 and V is TRBV7-2, with D possibly being TRBD1 (6 bases). V was pared by 5 bases and J by 0 bases, with 10 bases between. Per germline, CDR1 SGHTA and CDR2 FQGNSA. This CDR3 is built from 14 residues. The CDR3 DNA reads TGTGCCAGCAGCGGGGGGGCGTTGAACACTGAAGCTTTCTTT. Encoded protein: CASSGGALNTEAFF. The variable domain in full, completed from reference TRBV7-2 and TRBJ1-1, reads GAGVSQSPSNKVTEKGKDVELRCDPISGHTALYWYRQSLGQGLEFLIYFQGNSAPDKSGLPSDRFSAERTGGSVSTLTIQRTQQEDSAVYLCASSGGALNTEAFFGQGTRLTVV.

The rearrangement joins TRBV27 to TRBJ2-1, with 8 positions matching TRBD2. CDR1 is MNHEY, CDR2 SMNVEV, per germline (reference sequence). V gave up 5 bases and J gave up 0 bases; unmatched junction bases: 6. The CDR3 length is 16 residues. The CDR3 DNA reads as TGTGCCAGCAGTAACCGCGGGAGGAGCTCCTACAATGAGCAGTTCTTC. Protein: CASSNRGRSSYNEQFF.

This chain links TRBV5-4 with TRBJ1-4; D possibly corresponds to TRBD1 (5 bases). Germline-derived CDR1 and CDR2 are SGHNT and YYREEE (reference sequence). The CDR3 runs to 14 residues. Trimming took 4 bases from V and 4 from J, leaving 11 bases between them. This CDR3 is CASSIDSFNEKLFF. CDR3 bases: TGTGCCAGCAGCATCGACAGTTTTAATGAAAAACTGTTTTTT.

Notes on this clone: At one of its ends the junction is not consistent with the germline gene, which may arise from a read error. CDR3 residues: CASSRSEAGELFF. The CDR3 DNA reads TGTGCTAGCAGCCGATCGGAGGCCGGGGAGCTGTTTTTT. V is TRBV7-7 and J is TRBJ2-2; possible D gene TRBD2, 5 bases. The CDR3 covers 13 residues. Germline V gene data show CDR1 as SSHAT and CDR2 as FNYEAQ (reference sequence).

This rearrangement joins TRBV2 to TRBJ2-3; D is perhaps TRBD2 (7 bases). Germline V gene data show CDR1 as SNHLY and CDR2 as FYNNEI. There are 13 residues in the CDR3. With 9 bases removed from V and 1 base from J, the gap between germline ends came to 11 bases. For the CDR3, the DNA is TGTGCCAGGAGGGGGGGACGCACAGATACGCAGTATTTT. It encodes CARRGGRTDTQYF.

This chain uses TRBV6-1 with TRBJ2-7; the match to TRBD1 covers 9 bases. Trimming at V came to 4 bases and at J to 1 base, leaving 2 bases not matched to a gene. Germline lookup yields CDR1 MNHNS and CDR2 SASEGT. The CDR3 length is 14 residues. CDR3 sequence: CASSATGGSYEQYF. CDR3 in DNA: TGTGCCAGCAGTGCGACAGGGGGATCCTACGAGCAGTACTTC.

The V gene is TRBV7-2, the J gene TRBJ2-5, with D maybe TRBD2 (5 bases). Germline CDR1 reads SGHTA; CDR2 reads FQGNSA. Trimming cost V 1 base and J 2 bases, with 8 bases left between them. The CDR3 length is 14 residues. CDR3 protein: CASSLDPGQETQYF. Written as DNA, the CDR3 is TGTGCCAGCAGCTTAGACCCGGGGCAAGAGACCCAGTACTTC.

In its sample, this clone was seen a few times. The chain employs TRBV29-1 and TRBJ2-4; tentative D call: TRBD1 (5 bases). Trimming cost V 3 bases and J 3 bases, with 9 bases left between them. Germline CDR1 SQVTM, CDR2 ANQGSEA. CDR3 length: 13 residues. The CDR3 reads CSVDLDNKNIQYF. Written as DNA, the CDR3 is TGCAGCGTTGATTTGGACAACAAAAACATTCAGTACTTC.

This clone was observed a handful of times. The chain links TRBV29-1 to TRBJ2-1; D tentatively reads TRBD1 or TRBD2 (6 bases each). There are 13 residues in the CDR3. Germline CDR1 SQVTM, CDR2 ANQGSEA. Trimming took 4 bases from V and 6 from J, leaving 13 bases between them. In DNA form, the CDR3 reads TGCAGCGTTGCTCAGGGGCGGGGCAATGAGCAGTTCTTC. Translating it yields CSVAQGRGNEQFF.

There are many counts of this clone. The gene calls are TRBV6-5 and TRBJ1-2; 7 positions agree with TRBD1. The CDR3 has 14 residues. Trimming cost V 6 bases and J 1 base; bases outside gene matches: 5. CDR1 is MNHEY, CDR2 SVGAGI, per germline. Here the CDR3 reads CASSTTGVNYGYTF. The CDR3 bases are TGTGCCAGCAGCACCACAGGGGTTAACTATGGCTACACCTTC.

This rearrangement joins TRBV28 to TRBJ1-1; 7 nucleotides align to TRBD1. Trimming at V came to 6 bases and at J to 2 bases, leaving 15 bases not matched to a gene. The CDR3 is made up of 17 amino acids. Germline-derived CDR1 and CDR2 are MDHEN and SYDVKM. CDR3 residues: CASSLVPGQRRNTEAFF. The CDR3 coding sequence is TGTGCCAGCAGCCTCGTGCCGGGACAGCGAAGAAACACTGAAGCTTTCTTT.

This clone was seen at least ten times. The chain is built from TRBV2 and TRBJ1-4; 10 bases line up with TRBD1. J was trimmed by 7 bases and V by 8 bases; bases with no gene match: 1. The V gene's germline CDR1 is SNHLY and CDR2 FYNNEI. CDR3 length: 12 amino acids. The CDR3 nucleotides read TGTGCCAGCCGGGACAGGGGTGAAAAACTGTTTTTT. It translates to CASRDRGEKLFF.

In the case of this clone: Distinct nucleotide sequences in the sample also encode this CDR3. The rearrangement joins TRBV4-3 to TRBJ2-7, with a possible D match to TRBD2 (6 bases). CDR1 and CDR2 (germline): LGHNA, YSLEER. With 0 bases removed from V and 5 bases from J, the gap between germline ends came to 17 bases. The CDR3 is 16 amino acids. The CDR3 loop reads CASSQDWGDGKDEQYF. The CDR3 DNA sequence: TGCGCCAGCAGCCAAGATTGGGGGGACGGAAAGGACGAGCAGTACTTC.

The chain employs TRBV7-6 and TRBJ1-3; no reliable D call. Per germline, CDR1 SGHVS and CDR2 FNYEAQ. The CDR3 is made up of 18 amino acids. Trimming pared 5 bases from V and 1 base from J, leaving 21 bases between. CDR3 in DNA: TGTGCCAGCAGCCGTTCAAGCCTTCCCGCGGGGTCTGGAAACACCATATATTTT. It encodes CASSRSSLPAGSGNTIYF.

The chain has TRBV10-3 and TRBJ1-1; possibly TRBD1 for D (6 bases). Germline CDR1 and CDR2: ENHRY and SYGVKD. The V and J ends lost 2 bases and 4 bases respectively, with 17 bases between them. This CDR3 is 16 amino acids long. The CDR3 region is CAISERQGKGTTEAFF. As DNA, the CDR3 is TGTGCCATCAGTGAGAGGCAGGGGAAAGGAACCACTGAAGCTTTCTTT.